The rows below give T cell receptor beta chains drawn from one sample of a study of T cell responses to AZD1222 COVID-19 vaccine. Clones were read by immunoSEQ multiplex PCR, and TCRdb kept only the in-frame ones, dropping some. The sample contains roughly 80,000 clones, 88% of which appear only once. This specimen consisted of peripheral blood, obtained on day 0 of MenACWY control vaccination. The receptors were gathered from an adult in good health. CDR3s include the opening cysteine and the closing phenylalanine or tryptophan. Each record gives: J gene, D gene, V gene, clone size, CDR3 protein, CDR3 DNA. A D gene is named only where the DNA matches it firmly. The size field is filled for only some rows; it gives once, few, many or a size class.

J: TRBJ2-2; D: TRBD2; V: TRBV15; size: .; CDR3: CATRSGGGLSNTGELFF; DNA: TGTGCCACCCGGAGCGGGGGGGGTCTTTCTAACACCGGGGAGCTGTTTTTT
J: TRBJ2-2; D: .; V: TRBV5-1; size: once; CDR3: CASSLWGINTGELFF; DNA: TGCGCCAGCAGCTTGTGGGGTATAAACACCGGGGAGCTGTTTTTT
J: TRBJ2-5; D: TRBD2; V: TRBV30; size: .; CDR3: CAWDREAGLETQYF; DNA: TGTGCCTGGGATCGGGAGGCAGGGTTAGAGACCCAGTACTTC
J: TRBJ1-1; D: .; V: TRBV6-5; size: .; CDR3: CASRTFEAFF; DNA: TGTGCCAGCAGGACCTTTGAAGCTTTCTTT
J: TRBJ1-2; D: .; V: TRBV6-5; size: .; CDR3: CASLDSTGPYGYTF; DNA: TGTGCCAGCCTGGACTCGACAGGACCTTATGGCTACACCTTC
J: TRBJ1-1; D: .; V: TRBV4-3; size: .; CDR3: CASSQDRQGWHTEAFF; DNA: TGCGCCAGCAGCCAAGATCGGCAGGGGTGGCACACTGAAGCTTTCTTT
J: TRBJ1-1; D: .; V: TRBV18; size: .; CDR3: CASSPAGMGMNTEAFF; DNA: TGTGCCAGCTCACCAGCGGGGATGGGAATGAACACTGAAGCTTTCTTT
J: TRBJ1-1; D: .; V: TRBV11-2; size: .; CDR3: CASSPSSEAFF; DNA: TGTGCCAGCAGCCCCTCTTCGGAAGCTTTCTTT
J: TRBJ1-3; D: .; V: TRBV18; size: .; CDR3: CASSPNRDSFGNTIYF; DNA: TGTGCCAGCTCACCCAACCGGGATTCTTTTGGAAACACCATATATTTT
J: TRBJ2-7; D: .; V: TRBV7-2; size: .; CDR3: CASSLGKGSYEQYF; DNA: TGTGCCAGCAGCTTAGGAAAAGGCTCCTACGAGCAGTACTTC
J: TRBJ2-1; D: .; V: TRBV12-5; size: .; CDR3: CASGLTGKTYNEQFF; DNA: TGTGCTAGTGGTTTAACCGGGAAAACATACAATGAGCAGTTCTTC
J: TRBJ2-6; D: .; V: TRBV5-1; size: .; CDR3: CASSLEGSGANVLTF; DNA: TGCGCCAGCAGCTTGGAGGGCTCTGGGGCCAACGTCCTGACTTTC
J: TRBJ2-1; D: .; V: TRBV11-2; size: .; CDR3: CASTSLSGSSYNEQFF; DNA: TGTGCCAGCACCTCTTTGTCCGGGAGCTCCTACAATGAGCAGTTCTTC
J: TRBJ2-3; D: TRBD1; V: TRBV19; size: .; CDR3: CASSILLGQGFSGALTDTQYF; DNA: TGTGCCAGTAGTATATTACTAGGACAGGGGTTTTCCGGGGCACTCACAGATACGCAGTATTTT
J: TRBJ2-5; D: .; V: TRBV19; size: .; CDR3: CASSIGGAETQYF; DNA: TGTGCCAGTAGTATAGGGGGGGCAGAGACCCAGTACTTC
J: TRBJ1-2; D: TRBD1; V: TRBV9; size: once; CDR3: CASSVGPGQSAYGYTF; DNA: TGTGCCAGCAGCGTAGGCCCGGGACAGTCAGCCTATGGCTACACCTTC
J: TRBJ1-1; D: .; V: TRBV19; size: .; CDR3: CASSIVGGGKTEAFF; DNA: TGTGCCAGTAGTATAGTCGGTGGGGGTAAAACTGAAGCTTTCTTT
J: TRBJ1-6; D: TRBD1; V: TRBV5-1; size: .; CDR3: CASSFTGGSSPLHF; DNA: TGCGCCAGCAGCTTTACAGGGGGTAGTTCACCCCTCCACTTT
J: TRBJ1-1; D: .; V: TRBV12-3/TRBV12-4; size: .; CDR3: CASSLRMNTEAFF; DNA: TGTGCCAGCAGTTTAAGGATGAACACTGAAGCTTTCTTT
J: TRBJ1-1; D: .; V: TRBV7-3; size: .; CDR3: CASSFQENTEAFF; DNA: TGTGCCAGCAGCTTCCAGGAGAACACTGAAGCTTTCTTT
J: TRBJ1-6; D: .; V: TRBV20-1; size: .; CDR3: CSASRAKNSPLHF; DNA: TGCAGTGCTAGTAGGGCCAAGAATTCACCCCTCCACTTT
J: TRBJ2-7; D: TRBD1; V: TRBV6-2/TRBV6-3; size: few; CDR3: CASSSTTGNNEQYF; DNA: TGTGCCAGCAGCTCTACGACAGGGAACAACGAGCAGTACTTC
J: TRBJ1-4; D: .; V: TRBV10-3; size: .; CDR3: CAISEGQTQNEKLFF; DNA: TGTGCCATCAGTGAGGGACAGACTCAAAATGAAAAACTGTTTTTT
J: TRBJ1-2; D: .; V: TRBV11-3; size: .; CDR3: CASSSRAGGSNYGYTF; DNA: TGTGCCAGCAGCTCGCGGGCGGGAGGAAGTAACTATGGCTACACCTTC
J: TRBJ2-2; D: .; V: TRBV6-5; size: .; CDR3: CASSSGNTGELFF; DNA: TGTGCCAGCAGTTCCGGGAACACCGGGGAGCTGTTTTTT
J: TRBJ1-6; D: .; V: TRBV13; size: .; CDR3: CASSLGLWGRGNSPLHF; DNA: TGTGCCAGCAGCTTAGGTCTATGGGGGCGCGGTAATTCACCCCTCCACTTT
J: TRBJ2-7; D: .; V: TRBV6-2/TRBV6-3; size: .; CDR3: CASSYFTGSYEQYF; DNA: TGTGCCAGCAGTTACTTCACAGGGAGTTACGAGCAGTACTTC
J: TRBJ2-7; D: .; V: TRBV7-6; size: .; CDR3: CASSLGAGSTYEQYF; DNA: TGTGCCAGCAGCTTAGGAGCAGGGAGTACCTACGAGCAGTACTTC
J: TRBJ2-7; D: .; V: TRBV6-5; size: .; CDR3: CASRGYGNEQYF; DNA: TGTGCCAGCCGGGGATACGGGAACGAGCAGTACTTC
J: TRBJ2-1; D: .; V: TRBV11-3; size: .; CDR3: CASRREGTDEQFF; DNA: TGTGCCAGCAGACGCGAGGGAACGGATGAGCAGTTCTTC
J: TRBJ1-2; D: .; V: TRBV12-3/TRBV12-4; size: .; CDR3: CASSLSDYGYTF; DNA: TGTGCCAGCAGTTTGTCCGATTATGGCTACACCTTC
J: TRBJ2-1; D: TRBD2; V: TRBV7-2; size: .; CDR3: CASSLVGTSGGNEQFF; DNA: TGTGCCAGCAGCTTAGTGGGGACTAGCGGGGGTAATGAGCAGTTCTTC
J: TRBJ1-2; D: .; V: TRBV7-9; size: .; CDR3: CASSFDSNYGYTF; DNA: TGTGCCAGCAGCTTTGACAGCAACTATGGCTACACCTTC
J: TRBJ2-1; D: TRBD2; V: TRBV7-9; size: .; CDR3: CASSFGTSGGNEQFF; DNA: TGTGCCAGCAGCTTCGGGACTAGCGGGGGGAATGAGCAGTTCTTC
J: TRBJ1-1; D: .; V: TRBV9; size: .; CDR3: CASSASGAAHTEAFF; DNA: TGTGCCAGCAGCGCCTCAGGGGCCGCTCACACTGAAGCTTTCTTT
J: TRBJ1-2; D: .; V: TRBV6-2/TRBV6-3; size: few; CDR3: CASSYSSGRVAGYTF; DNA: TGTGCCAGCAGTTACTCGTCGGGGCGCGTAGCGGGCTACACCTTC
J: TRBJ2-2; D: .; V: TRBV11-2; size: .; CDR3: CASHISPGNTGELFF; DNA: TGTGCCAGCCACATTTCCCCAGGAAACACCGGGGAGCTGTTTTTT
J: TRBJ2-2; D: .; V: TRBV15; size: .; CDR3: CATGGAPNTGELFF; DNA: TGTGCCACCGGGGGGGCTCCGAACACCGGGGAGCTGTTTTTT
J: TRBJ2-1; D: TRBD2; V: TRBV14; size: once; CDR3: CASSQVGGAYNEQFF; DNA: TGTGCCAGCAGCCAAGTGGGGGGGGCCTACAATGAGCAGTTCTTC
J: TRBJ2-7; D: .; V: TRBV28; size: .; CDR3: CATSSGEQYF; DNA: TGTGCCACCTCGTCCGGCGAGCAGTACTTC
J: TRBJ1-1; D: .; V: TRBV28; size: .; CDR3: CASSLINTEAFF; DNA: TGTGCCAGCAGTTTGATTAACACTGAAGCTTTCTTT
J: TRBJ1-4; D: .; V: TRBV10-3; size: .; CDR3: CAISGGAAANEKLFF; DNA: TGTGCCATCAGTGGAGGGGCGGCAGCTAATGAAAAACTGTTTTTT
J: TRBJ2-2; D: TRBD2; V: TRBV24-1; size: .; CDR3: CATSDSGGDRPGELFF; DNA: TGTGCCACCAGTGATTCGGGGGGAGATCGCCCCGGGGAGCTGTTTTTT
J: TRBJ1-4; D: TRBD1; V: TRBV19; size: .; CDR3: CASSTWTGLVEKLFF; DNA: TGTGCCAGTAGTACCTGGACAGGGCTAGTTGAAAAACTGTTTTTT
J: TRBJ1-6; D: TRBD1; V: TRBV28; size: .; CDR3: CASSRQGGSPLHF; DNA: TGTGCCAGCAGTCGACAGGGAGGTTCACCCCTCCACTTT
J: TRBJ2-7; D: .; V: TRBV6-1; size: .; CDR3: CASSEVVLSYEQYF; DNA: TGTGCCAGCAGTGAAGTTGTCCTATCCTACGAGCAGTACTTC
J: TRBJ1-2; D: .; V: TRBV6-5; size: .; CDR3: CASIYGQHNYGYTF; DNA: TGTGCCAGCATTTATGGACAGCACAACTATGGCTACACCTTC
J: TRBJ1-5; D: .; V: TRBV12-1; size: .; CDR3: CASRYPQPQHF; DNA: TGTGCCAGCAGATACCCTCAGCCCCAGCATTTT
J: TRBJ1-6; D: TRBD1; V: TRBV7-9; size: many; CDR3: CASSLGQGTSRLHF; DNA: TGTGCCAGCAGCTTGGGACAGGGGACGTCAAGACTACACTTT
J: TRBJ1-1; D: TRBD1; V: TRBV6-5; size: .; CDR3: CASREAWTGVAEAFF; DNA: TGTGCCAGCAGGGAGGCGTGGACAGGGGTCGCTGAAGCTTTCTTT
J: TRBJ1-5; D: .; V: TRBV11-2; size: .; CDR3: CASSLDQGGQPQHF; DNA: TGTGCCAGCAGCTTAGATCAAGGAGGCCAGCCCCAGCATTTT
J: TRBJ1-2; D: .; V: TRBV4-3; size: .; CDR3: CASSQYMGSEYGYTF; DNA: TGCGCCAGCAGCCAGTATATGGGTTCGGAGTATGGCTACACCTTC
J: TRBJ1-4; D: .; V: TRBV6-5; size: .; CDR3: CASSYGGYNEKLFF; DNA: TGTGCCAGCAGTTACGGAGGTTATAATGAAAAACTGTTTTTT
J: TRBJ1-1; D: .; V: TRBV6-5; size: .; CDR3: CASSQMNTEAFF; DNA: TGTGCCAGCAGTCAGATGAACACTGAAGCTTTCTTT
J: TRBJ2-7; D: .; V: TRBV28; size: .; CDR3: CASSMEPLSYEQYF; DNA: TGTGCCAGCAGCATGGAACCCCTCTCCTACGAGCAGTACTTC
J: TRBJ2-5; D: .; V: TRBV12-3/TRBV12-4; size: .; CDR3: CASSSQHGAQYF; DNA: TGTGCCAGCAGTTCACAACATGGGGCCCAGTACTTC
J: TRBJ1-2; D: .; V: TRBV7-8; size: .; CDR3: CASSLAPGDGYTF; DNA: TGTGCCAGCAGCTTAGCGCCGGGGGATGGCTACACCTTC